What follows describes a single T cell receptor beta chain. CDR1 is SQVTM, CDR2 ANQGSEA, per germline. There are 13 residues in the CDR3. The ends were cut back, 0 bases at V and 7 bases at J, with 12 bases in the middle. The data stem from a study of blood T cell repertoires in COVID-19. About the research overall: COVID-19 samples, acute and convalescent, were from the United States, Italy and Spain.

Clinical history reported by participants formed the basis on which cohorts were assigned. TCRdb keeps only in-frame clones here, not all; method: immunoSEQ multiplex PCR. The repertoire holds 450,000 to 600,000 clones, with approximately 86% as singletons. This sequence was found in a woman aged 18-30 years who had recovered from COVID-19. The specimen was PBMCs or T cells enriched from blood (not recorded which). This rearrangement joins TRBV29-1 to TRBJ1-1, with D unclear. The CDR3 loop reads CSVEDLLRHEAFF. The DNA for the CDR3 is TGCAGCGTTGAAGATCTTCTGCGGCATGAAGCTTTCTTT. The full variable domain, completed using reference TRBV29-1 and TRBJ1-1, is SAVISQKPSRDICQRGTSLTIQCQVDSQVTMMFWYRQQPGQSLTLIATANQGSEATYESGFVIDKFPISRPNLTFSTLTVSNMSPEDSSIYLCSVEDLLRHEAFFGQGTRLTVV.